This T cell receptor beta chain was recovered during a study of T cell responses to AZD1222 COVID-19 vaccine. Study conclusions and caveats: Clonal diversity was possibly underestimated, and white British individuals and females predominated among donors.

There are 14 residues in the CDR3. Germline V gene sequence: CDR1 LGHDT, CDR2 YNNKEL (reference sequence). V gave up 4 bases and J gave up 3 bases, with 13 bases separating them. Generated by immunoSEQ multiplex PCR, the TCRdb table keeps only in-frame clones and is missing some. The sample lists about 110,000 clones; about 86% were seen once. As regards this clone: Antigen specificity is unknown.

Here the sequenced sample was peripheral blood, taken on day 0 of AZD1222 vaccination. The genes are TRBV3-1 (or the pseudogene TRBV3-2) and TRBJ2-7, with a possible D match to TRBD1 (5 bases). This TCR derives from an adult in good health. The CDR3 is CASSPSAGRYEQYF. The CDR3 DNA sequence: TGTGCCAGCAGCCCCTCAGCAGGGCGCTACGAGCAGTACTTC.